The rows below give T cell receptor beta chains drawn from one sample of a study of OX40 agonist ivuxolimab in advanced cancers. Clones were read by immunoSEQ multiplex PCR, and TCRdb kept only the in-frame ones, dropping some. The sample shows 70,000 to 80,000 clones, roughly 81% of them seen only once. The sequencing used CD4+ or CD8+ T cells sorted from blood, collected in a trial of the OX40 agonist ivuxolimab. These receptors came from an adult with an advanced solid tumor such as melanoma, head and neck, liver or kidney cancer. The CDR3 runs from the conserved cysteine through the conserved F or W. Each record gives: clone size, J gene, D gene, V gene, CDR3 protein, CDR3 DNA. The D gene is left open where the match is weak. Size is stated for part of the rows, as once, few or many counts, or as a class when the clone is expanded.

>.|TRBJ2-3|.|TRBV28
CASRRLAASTDTQYF
TGTGCCAGCAGGCGGCTAGCTGCCTCCACAGATACGCAGTATTTT
>.|TRBJ1-3|.|TRBV11-2
CASSLDSVSGNTIYF
TGTGCCAGCAGCTTAGACAGTGTCTCTGGAAACACCATATATTTT
>.|TRBJ2-7|.|TRBV7-9
CASSPSYEQYF
TGTGCCAGCAGCCCCTCCTACGAGCAGTACTTC
>.|TRBJ2-2|.|TRBV4-2
CASSQDRPVTGELFF
TGTGCCAGCAGCCAAGATCGGCCGGTGACCGGGGAGCTGTTTTTT
>.|TRBJ2-7|.|TRBV20-1
CSATGAYKQYF
TGCAGTGCTACAGGGGCCTACAAGCAGTACTTC
>.|TRBJ2-5|.|TRBV4-1
CASSQGQTQYF
TGCGCCAGCAGCCAAGGCCAGACCCAGTACTTC
>.|TRBJ2-3|.|TRBV29-1
CSAPQGASTDTQYF
TGCAGCGCCCCTCAAGGAGCTAGCACAGATACGCAGTATTTT
>.|TRBJ2-7|TRBD2|TRBV4-1
CASSQDRRVAGVLNIEQYF
TGCGCCAGCAGCCAAGATCGGAGGGTAGCGGGAGTCCTCAATATTGAGCAGTACTTC
>.|TRBJ2-3|TRBD2|TRBV6-1
CASRERRESDTQYF
TGTGCCAGCCGAGAGAGGCGGGAGTCAGATACGCAGTATTTT
>.|TRBJ1-6|.|TRBV4-1
CASSQDRGSPLHF
TGCGCCAGCAGCCAAGACAGGGGTTCACCCCTCCACTTT
>few|TRBJ1-5|.|TRBV4-2
CASSQVVDSNQPQHF
TGTGCCAGCAGCCAAGTCGTAGATAGCAATCAGCCCCAGCATTTT
>few|TRBJ2-5|TRBD2|TRBV29-1
CSVGGEGGETQYF
TGCAGCGTGGGGGGGGAGGGAGGAGAGACCCAGTACTTC
>.|TRBJ1-5|TRBD1|TRBV28
CASSVSRQGGQPQHF
TGTGCCAGCAGCGTATCCAGACAGGGAGGTCAGCCCCAGCATTTT
>.|TRBJ2-7|TRBD2|TRBV5-1
CASSLARGTSGSYEQYF
TGCGCCAGCAGCTTGGCCAGGGGGACTAGCGGTTCCTACGAGCAGTACTTC
>.|TRBJ2-2|.|TRBV7-9
CASTLGSNTGELFF
TGTGCCAGCACCCTGGGATCGAACACCGGGGAGCTGTTTTTT
>few|TRBJ1-6|.|TRBV14
CASSQGWDNSPLHF
TGTGCCAGCAGCCAAGGGTGGGATAATTCACCCCTCCACTTT
>once|TRBJ1-2|.|TRBV5-4
CASNLGGNYGYTF
TGTGCCAGCAATTTAGGGGGAAACTATGGCTACACCTTC
>.|TRBJ1-2|TRBD1|TRBV19
CASSIGQANYGYTF
TGTGCCAGTAGTATTGGACAGGCGAACTATGGCTACACCTTC
>.|TRBJ2-1|TRBD2|TRBV5-1
CASSSTSGSYNEQFF
TGCGCCAGCAGCTCTACTAGCGGATCCTACAATGAGCAGTTCTTC
>.|TRBJ2-3|TRBD1|TRBV29-1
CSADGQGTDTQYF
TGCAGCGCTGATGGACAGGGCACAGATACGCAGTATTTT
>.|TRBJ2-3|.|TRBV29-1
CSARNTDTQYF
TGCAGCGCCCGGAACACAGATACGCAGTATTTT
>.|TRBJ1-4|.|TRBV7-9
CASSSPVGGKEKLFF
TGTGCCAGCAGCTCACCGGTGGGGGGTAAGGAAAAACTGTTTTTT
>once|TRBJ2-5|TRBD1|TRBV7-9
CASSLAGTGGETQYF
TGTGCCAGCAGCTTAGCCGGGACAGGGGGCGAGACCCAGTACTTC
>.|TRBJ2-7|.|TRBV20-1
CSAPASYEQYF
TGCAGTGCCCCAGCGTCCTACGAGCAGTACTTC
>.|TRBJ2-1|.|TRBV27
CASSSTTFLSSYNEQFF
TGTGCCAGCAGTTCGACTACCTTTTTGAGCTCCTACAATGAGCAGTTCTTC
>.|TRBJ2-7|.|TRBV18
CASSPSGTRYEQYF
TGTGCCAGCTCACCATCGGGGACCCGCTACGAGCAGTACTTC
>.|TRBJ2-3|TRBD2|TRBV14
CASSRYTSGTDTQYF
TGTGCCAGCAGCCGCTATACTAGCGGAACAGATACGCAGTATTTT
>.|TRBJ1-2|.|TRBV7-2
CASSPSSLPGYGYTF
TGTGCCAGCAGCCCTAGTTCCCTGCCCGGGTATGGCTACACCTTC
>.|TRBJ2-1|TRBD1|TRBV7-9
CASSSWDRGGNEQFF
TGTGCCAGCAGCTCTTGGGACAGGGGCGGCAATGAGCAGTTCTTC
>.|TRBJ2-7|TRBD2|TRBV9
CASSGDLAGGYEQYF
TGTGCCAGCAGCGGGGATCTAGCGGGAGGCTACGAGCAGTACTTC
>.|TRBJ2-5|.|TRBV7-2
CASSVRLGGQETQYF
TGTGCCAGCAGCGTCAGACTAGGGGGGCAAGAGACCCAGTACTTC
>few|TRBJ2-7|TRBD1|TRBV6-5
CASSYATGPHYEQYF
TGTGCCAGCAGTTACGCGACAGGGCCCCACTACGAGCAGTACTTC
>.|TRBJ2-1|.|TRBV6-5
CASRLQGELYNEQFF
TGTGCCAGCAGACTACAGGGAGAGCTCTACAATGAGCAGTTCTTC
>.|TRBJ2-2|.|TRBV19
CASAQFTGELFF
TGTGCCAGCGCCCAGTTCACCGGGGAGCTGTTTTTT
>.|TRBJ2-5|TRBD2|TRBV5-1
CASSPGLAGVETQYF
TGCGCCAGCAGCCCGGGACTAGCGGGAGTGGAGACCCAGTACTTC
>few|TRBJ1-2|.|TRBV28
CASSSGRGYTF
TGTGCCAGCAGTTCAGGGAGGGGCTACACCTTC
>.|TRBJ2-5|TRBD2|TRBV2
CASSEDSGRYQETQYF
TGTGCCAGCAGTGAAGATAGCGGGAGGTACCAAGAGACCCAGTACTTC
>.|TRBJ1-2|.|TRBV6-6
CASRTMSTNYGYTF
TGTGCCAGCAGAACCATGTCGACAAACTATGGCTACACCTTC
>.|TRBJ2-7|.|TRBV15
CATSRDLQRIGYEQYF
TGTGCCACCAGCAGAGATCTCCAGAGGATAGGGTACGAGCAGTACTTC
>.|TRBJ1-3|.|TRBV6-5
CASTRLTPGNTIYF
TGTGCCAGCACACGTTTAACCCCTGGAAACACCATATATTTT
>.|TRBJ1-1|TRBD1|TRBV6-1
CATTGGAMNTEAFF
TGTGCCACAACAGGGGGTGCCATGAACACTGAAGCTTTCTTT
>.|TRBJ2-7|.|TRBV13
CASSLRDIQYEQYF
TGTGCCAGCAGCTTAAGGGACATACAGTACGAGCAGTACTTC
>.|TRBJ2-1|TRBD2|TRBV4-1
CASSRQGGLDNEQFF
TGCGCCAGCAGCCGCCAAGGGGGACTAGACAATGAGCAGTTCTTC
>once|TRBJ2-2|TRBD2|TRBV10-2
CASSLAGGNTGELFF
TGCGCCAGCAGTCTAGCGGGAGGTAACACCGGGGAGCTGTTTTTT
>.|TRBJ2-7|TRBD1|TRBV7-9
CASSPGQGVYEQYF
TGTGCCAGCAGCCCGGGACAGGGTGTCTACGAGCAGTACTTC
>.|TRBJ1-2|TRBD1|TRBV5-4
CASSSDRGYYGYTF
TGTGCCAGCAGCTCGGACAGGGGATACTATGGCTACACCTTC
>.|TRBJ1-2|.|TRBV2
CASSGPTGLVYGYTF
TGTGCCAGCAGTGGTCCGACAGGTCTCGTCTATGGCTACACCTTC
>.|TRBJ1-1|.|TRBV18
CASSPQGMVNTEAFF
TGTGCCAGCTCACCACAGGGTATGGTGAACACTGAAGCTTTCTTT
>.|TRBJ2-1|.|TRBV6-5
CASSYLGSLSYNEQFF
TGTGCCAGCAGTTACTTGGGGAGCCTCTCCTACAATGAGCAGTTCTTC
>once|TRBJ2-5|TRBD1|TRBV28
CASSLRRGQGAETQYF
TGTGCCAGCAGTCTAAGGAGGGGACAGGGGGCCGAGACCCAGTACTTC
>.|TRBJ2-7|.|TRBV6-6
CASSYSGSYEQYF
TGTGCCAGCAGTTACTCGGGGTCCTACGAGCAGTACTTC
>.|TRBJ1-1|TRBD1|TRBV6-5
CASSAWDRGGTEAFF
TGTGCCAGCAGTGCCTGGGACAGGGGGGGCACTGAAGCTTTCTTT
>once|TRBJ2-7|TRBD1|TRBV7-9
CASSPTGVEQYF
TGTGCCAGCAGCCCGACAGGGGTCGAGCAGTACTTC
>.|TRBJ2-1|TRBD2|TRBV2
CASSEAGGRDEQFF
TGTGCCAGCAGTGAAGCGGGAGGGCGGGATGAGCAGTTCTTC
>.|TRBJ2-1|.|TRBV29-1
CSAELDGILRDEQFF
TGCAGCGCCGAGCTGGACGGGATCCTAAGGGATGAGCAGTTCTTC
>.|TRBJ2-1|.|TRBV25-1
CASSDATQQFF
TGTGCCAGCAGTGACGCGACCCAGCAGTTCTTC
>.|TRBJ1-5|.|TRBV27
CASSFGVLSNQPQHF
TGTGCCAGCAGTTTCGGAGTCCTGAGCAATCAGCCCCAGCATTTT
>.|TRBJ1-2|.|TRBV5-4
CASTQLRGSGGYTF
TGTGCCAGCACCCAGCTTAGGGGGTCGGGTGGCTACACCTTC
>many|TRBJ1-5|.|TRBV5-6
CASSFVNQPQHF
TGTGCCAGCAGCTTTGTCAATCAGCCCCAGCATTTT